This T cell receptor delta chain was obtained from a study of DNA immune sequencing with unique molecular identifiers. Across the study: Buffy-coat γδ T cells, enriched immunomagnetically, supplied the sequenced genomic DNA.

A 32-plex genomic DNA assay used primers for all 8 TRDV and 4 TRDJ genes. In approximately 3 barcoding PCR cycles, molecules received a 12-nucleotide UMI, then adapter PCR followed. TCRdb re-called clones from the multiplex PCR reads using CATT. The sample contains about 420 delta-chain clones, over 25% of which appear only once. General study points: Without enrichment, TRD sequences were more often out-of-frame, likely from αβ T cells.

Notes on this clone: What it recognizes is unknown. The protein recorded in TCRdb matches a much larger clone and deviates from this DNA's translation at residue 11, suggesting a read error; the protein here is obtained by translating the DNA.

The CDR3 spans 15 residues. Germline loops: CDR1 GEAIGNYY, CDR2 EKD. V lost 2 bases and J lost 7; bases outside the gene matches: 9. Sequenced: buffy coat blood. The TCR originated in a human donor in good health. The V call is TRDV2, the J call TRDJ1, with TRDD3 identical over 10 bases. Here the CDR3 reads CACDKMGDTGTKLIF. CDR3 nucleotide sequence: TGTGCCTGTGACAAGATGGGGGATACTGGCACTAAACTCATCTTT.